The clone carrying this T cell receptor beta chain was seen once. The data belong to a study of CD8+ T cells in alopecia areata. The wider study: Each of the treated patients was given oral tofacitinib, 5 to 10 mg twice daily, for moderate-to-severe alopecia areata.

CDR1 is LNHDA, CDR2 SQIVND, per germline (reference sequence). V dropped 7 bases and J dropped 2; count of bases not matched to a gene: 6. The CDR3 extends over 14 amino acids. As part of sample collection, lesional scalp punch biopsies and peripheral blood were taken from alopecia areata patients. It was from PBMCs that CD4+ and CD8+ T cells were sorted. Sequencing relied on a cDNA template that was reverse transcribed from extracted RNA. The method was immunoSEQ multiplex PCR; TCRdb's version includes in-frame clones alone and lacks a portion of them. The sample holds 100,000 to 150,000 clones; 45% to 60% are singletons and the top ten take 4.5%.

Material: CD4+ T cells sorted from blood, obtained at week 0. This chain joins TRBV19 and TRBJ2-7, with 9 nucleotides matching TRBD1. The sequence came from a human donor with alopecia areata. This CDR3 is CASMAGQGAYEQYF. The CDR3 DNA sequence: TGTGCCAGTATGGCGGGACAGGGAGCCTACGAGCAGTACTTC.